What follows are 17 T cell receptor beta chains derived from one specimen sequenced in a study of T cells in Graves' hyperthyroidism and ophthalmopathy. TCR beta CDR3 region amplification was performed from RNA transcripts. The HTBI primer set served for first-round RT-PCR of the TCR CDR3. TCRdb called the multiplex PCR reads again in MiXCR, with one record for every CDR3 protein. The table shows approximately 530,000 distinct CDR3 sequences, with just under 20% occurring only once. Sequencing was carried out using blood. All receptors derive from a man aged 35 to 55 with Graves' ophthalmopathy.

The sample holds one count of this clonotype. This chain joins TRBV5-1 and TRBJ2-5, with no clear D. With 1 base removed from V and 1 base from J, the gap between germline ends came to 11 bases. From germline, CDR1 is SGHRS and CDR2 YFSETQ. CDR3 length equals 15 residues. CDR3 loop: CASSLSEPPQETQYF. CDR3 nucleotide sequence: TGCGCCAGCAGCTTGAGCGAACCCCCCCAAGAGACCCAGTACTTC.

This chain connects TRBV19 to TRBJ1-2; 7 bases are a match to TRBD1. With V trimmed by 6 bases and J by 1 base, 8 bases remained unmatched. CDR1 is LNHDA, CDR2 SQIVND, per germline (reference sequence). This CDR3 has 15 amino acids. Written as DNA, the CDR3 is TGTGCCAGTAGCGATTCCGGACAGGTTAACTATGGCTACACCTTC. Protein product: CASSDSGQVNYGYTF.

This clonotype was observed a few times. The V call is TRBV7-6, the J call TRBJ1-2; D perhaps matches TRBD1 (5 bases). V dropped 0 bases and J dropped 0 bases, with 11 bases sitting between them. CDR1 and CDR2 (germline): SGHVS, FNYEAQ. The CDR3 loop spans 16 amino acids. For the CDR3, the DNA is TGTGCCAGCAGCTTAGCAGGCACGGACACTAACTATGGCTACACCTTC. This codes for CASSLAGTDTNYGYTF.

This chain uses TRBV18 with TRBJ2-7; D is possibly TRBD1 (6 bases). CDR3 length: 16 amino acids. Germline V gene sequence: CDR1 KGHSH, CDR2 LQKENI. V lost 1 base, J lost 5 bases, and 18 bases lay in between. Here the CDR3 DNA reads TGTGCCAGCTCACCACGGGAAGGGGCGAAGGGGGACGAGCAGTACTTC. This sequence encodes CASSPREGAKGDEQYF.

This clonotype occurred many times. The junction and the germline gene differ at one end; a read error may be behind it. The genes are TRBV3-1 and TRBJ2-7; perhaps TRBD2 as D (6 bases). The V gene's germline CDR1 is LGHDT and CDR2 YNNKEL (reference sequence). The CDR3 runs 15 residues. The CDR3 region has the DNA TGTGCCAGCAGTCAAGAGTGGAGCGGGTCCTACGAGCAGTACTTC. Translated, it gives CASSQEWSGSYEQYF.

This clonotype has a count of ten or more. The genes are TRBV6-2 or TRBV6-3 and TRBJ2-1; 13 nucleotides align to TRBD2. V was clipped by 2 bases and J by 5 bases; unmatched bases: 3. The CDR3 is 16 residues long. Germline values: CDR1 MNHEY, CDR2 SVGEGT. The chain's CDR3 is CASSYLGLAGNNEQFF. Here the CDR3 DNA reads TGTGCCAGCAGTTACCTGGGACTAGCGGGAAACAATGAGCAGTTCTTC.

J is TRBJ2-7 and V is TRBV29-1; 11 positions match TRBD1. The CDR3 extends over 12 amino acids. Germline V CDR1 and CDR2: SQVTM, ANQGSEA. The trim removed 4 bases at V and 7 bases at J, leaving 3 bases unmatched. The DNA for the CDR3 is TGCAGCGTTGGGACAGGGGGCGAAGAGCAGTACTTC. Amino acid sequence: CSVGTGGEEQYF.

This clonotype turned up a few times. The rearrangement uses TRBV6-2 or TRBV6-3 and TRBJ2-5; TRBD2 is a possible D gene (6 bases). The germline CDR1 and CDR2 sequences are MNHEY and SVGEGT. The CDR3 totals 14 residues. Trimming took off 7 bases at V and 7 bases at J, with 19 bases between the two ends. CDR3: CASTNPGTRVTQYF. The CDR3 nucleotides are TGTGCCAGCACCAACCCCGGGACTCGTGTGACCCAGTACTTC.

This chain uses TRBV28 with TRBJ2-1; 8 bases are shared with TRBD2. Germline V gives CDR1 MDHEN, CDR2 SYDVKM. The V segment lost 6 bases and the J segment 7 bases; nucleotides outside the gene matches: 11. This CDR3 has 15 amino acids. Here the CDR3 DNA reads TGTGCCAGCAGACTCGGGGGGGCCCATGGAAATGAGCAGTTCTTC. Protein product: CASRLGGAHGNEQFF. Full variable domain (missing parts from reference TRBV28 and TRBJ2-1): DVKVTQSSRYLVKRTGEKVFLECVQDMDHENMFWYRQDPGLGLRLIYFSYDVKMKEKGDIPEGYSVSREKKERFSLILESASTNQTSMYLCASRLGGAHGNEQFFGPGTRLTVL.

In this sample, this clonotype turned up a few times. The chain links TRBV28 to TRBJ1-5; D is perhaps TRBD1 (5 bases). CDR3 length equals 17 residues. Germline loops: CDR1 MDHEN, CDR2 SYDVKM. The V and J ends lost 2 bases and 1 base respectively, with 15 bases between them. The CDR3 is CASSLTGFGGSNQPQHF. CDR3 nucleotides: TGTGCCAGCAGTTTAACGGGCTTTGGGGGGAGCAATCAGCCCCAGCATTTT.

V is TRBV18 and J is TRBJ1-6; tentatively, D is TRBD1 (6 bases). The CDR3 loop spans 15 amino acids. CDR1 is KGHSH and CDR2 is LQKENI in the germline V gene. V was clipped by 3 bases and J by 9 bases, with 15 bases between them. The CDR3 region has the DNA TGTGCCAGCTCACCTTCGCTGCAGGGGCTTTCACCCCTCCACTTT. Its translation: CASSPSLQGLSPLHF.

Worth noting for this clonotype: One end of the junction does not line up with germline, which may come from a read error. The chain joins TRBV10-3 to TRBJ1-1; no reliable D call. CDR1 is ENHRY and CDR2 is SYGVKD in the germline V gene. The CDR3 length is 15 residues. CDR3 region: CVIRNPGRMNTEAFF. CDR3 in DNA: TGTGTCATCAGAAATCCAGGACGGATGAACACTGAAGCTTTCTTT.

The count of this clonotype is one. V and J are TRBV3-1 and TRBJ2-7, with 12 bases that match TRBD2. The CDR3 extends over 16 amino acids. Trimming cost V 10 bases and J 2 bases; bases outside gene matches: 12. Germline V gene lookup returns CDR1 LGHDT and CDR2 YNNKEL (reference sequence). The CDR3 DNA sequence: TGTGCCACCGGACTCACGGGACTAGCGGGCCCCTACGAGCAGTACTTC. It specifies CATGLTGLAGPYEQYF.

This clonotype showed up just a few times. The gene calls are TRBV28 and TRBJ1-2; D gene ambiguous. With 2 bases removed from V and 8 bases from J, the gap between germline ends came to 21 bases. This CDR3 is built from 16 residues. Germline V CDR1 and CDR2: MDHEN, SYDVKM. The CDR3 nucleotides read TGTGCCAGCAGTTTAATGTTGGGAGCAGCATTCGGGGGCTACACCTTC. It specifies CASSLMLGAAFGGYTF.

This chain's CDR3 is CASSPERANSYEQYF. The CDR3 region has the DNA TGCGCCAGCAGCCCTGAGCGCGCAAACTCCTACGAGCAGTACTTC. This chain links TRBV4-1 with TRBJ2-7; D is unresolved. This CDR3 is 15 amino acids long. V was trimmed by 4 bases and J by 0 bases, leaving 13 bases between them. Germline V lookup: CDR1 MGHRA, CDR2 YSYEKL.

The chain is built from TRBV12-5 and TRBJ2-7; D may correspond to TRBD1 or TRBD2 (5 bases each). Trimming removed 7 bases from V and 2 bases from J, with 18 bases in between. Germline CDR1 is LGHNT and CDR2 is FRNRAP. The CDR3 is made up of 15 amino acids. Written as DNA, the CDR3 is TGTGCTAGTGTAGCGCAGGGAGCTATCGCCTACGAGCAGTACTTC. Translation: CASVAQGAIAYEQYF.

Only a few counts were recorded for this clonotype. The rearrangement uses TRBV19 and TRBJ2-2; D may be TRBD1 or TRBD2 (5 bases each). CDR1 is LNHDA and CDR2 is SQIVND in the germline V gene (reference sequence). The CDR3 is made up of 15 amino acids. The V and J ends lost 10 bases and 5 bases respectively, with 20 bases between them. The CDR3 protein is CATRGTVGGTGELFF. The CDR3 nucleotides read TGTGCCACAAGGGGAACAGTCGGAGGAACCGGGGAGCTGTTTTTT.